The sequence of this T cell receptor beta chain was determined in a study of cytomegalovirus exposure and HLA in healthy donors. Points from the study as a whole: Investigators reported more than 150 TCR beta chains as tied to cytomegalovirus. Specific recognition of CMV antigens was confirmed in vitro for three chains (all CMV-associated).

Sequencing was performed with immunoSEQ multiplex PCR; in TCRdb, only in-frame clones are kept and a portion is missing. The sample consists of 60,000 to 70,000 clones, around nine tenths of them appearing once. On this clone: Its cognate antigen is unknown.

Separation from the approximately 720-subject first cohort characterized the roughly 120-subject validation cohort, to which the donors belonged. Material for sequencing was PBMCs. The TCR comes from a woman younger than 30 in good health and CMV-seronegative.

CDR3 protein: CASSGYRVSSGNTIYF. As DNA, the CDR3 is TGTGCCAGCAGTGGCTACAGGGTCTCCTCTGGAAACACCATATATTTT. The rearrangement joins TRBV28 to TRBJ1-3; the D gene is possibly TRBD1 (6 bases). The CDR3 runs to 16 residues. Germline CDR1 and CDR2: MDHEN and SYDVKM. V gave up 5 bases and J gave up 0 bases, with 14 bases separating them.